These 13 T cell receptor beta chains originate from one sample sequenced in a study of T cells and Merkel cell carcinoma outcomes. Sequenced by immunoSEQ multiplex PCR; TCRdb stores in-frame clones only, minus some. The sample has more than 1,500 clones, just under 95% seen once. Sequencing was performed on tumor tissue from Merkel cell carcinoma. The receptors were sampled from a human donor with Merkel cell carcinoma.

A word on this clone: The junction shows a germline mismatch at one end, possibly a read error. The chain's CDR3 is CASSLSAGASYEQYF. The DNA of the CDR3 is TGTGCTAGCAGCTTATCGGCGGGAGCCTCCTACGAGCAGTACTTC. The rearrangement uses TRBV7-7 and TRBJ2-7; TRBD2 aligns across 7 bases. The CDR3 length is 15 residues. Per germline, CDR1 SSHAT and CDR2 FNYEAQ (reference sequence).

The chain links TRBV5-4 to TRBJ2-7; weak D call: TRBD2 (6 bases). CDR3 size: 11 residues. CDR1 is SGHNT, CDR2 YYREEE, per germline (reference sequence). Deletions cut 6 bases from V and 5 bases from J, with 9 bases between. The CDR3 protein is CASTSGDEQYF. CDR3 nucleotide sequence: TGTGCCAGCACCTCGGGGGACGAGCAGTACTTC.

V and J are TRBV7-2 and TRBJ2-7; no clear D gene. CDR1 SGHTA and CDR2 FQGNSA come from the germline V gene. This CDR3 is 12 amino acids long. Trimming took 3 bases from V and 3 from J, leaving 6 bases between them. CDR3 in DNA: TGTGCCAGCAGCTTCCCCGGCTACGAGCAGTACTTC. Translating it yields CASSFPGYEQYF.

The gene calls are TRBV10-3 and TRBJ2-7; D is uncertain. The ends were cut back, 0 bases at V and 3 bases at J, with 12 bases in the middle. This CDR3 is built from 15 residues. Germline CDR1 reads ENHRY; CDR2 reads SYGVKD. This CDR3 is CAISESRSMGYEQYF. CDR3 in DNA: TGTGCCATCAGTGAGTCGCGTTCGATGGGCTACGAGCAGTACTTC.

This sequence joins TRBV21-1 and TRBJ2-3. TRBV21-1 is a documented pseudogene. CDR3 length: 15 amino acids. Here the CDR3 reads CASSKVEGSTDTQYF. The CDR3 DNA sequence: TGTGCCAGCAGCAAAGTCGAAGGGTCCACAGATACGCAGTATTTT.

This clone appeared once. The chain recombines TRBV9 with TRBJ2-2; no reliable D call. Deletions cut 3 bases from V and 0 bases from J, with 9 bases between. The CDR3 is made up of 15 amino acids. In germline, CDR1 is SGDLS, CDR2 YYNGEE. CDR3 sequence: CASSASGANTGELFF. The CDR3 DNA follows: TGTGCCAGCAGCGCATCCGGCGCGAACACCGGGGAGCTGTTTTTT.

This chain uses TRBV11-3 with TRBJ2-1, with 9 bases aligning to TRBD2. CDR1 SGHNT and CDR2 YENEEA come from the germline V gene. The CDR3 runs to 14 residues. J gave up 6 bases and V 3 bases, and 3 bases lay outside the gene matches. Here the CDR3 DNA reads TGTGCCAGCAGCTTTAGCGGGGGAGTCAATGAGCAGTTCTTC. It yields the protein CASSFSGGVNEQFF. Variable domain in full (rest from reference TRBV11-3 and TRBJ2-1): EAGVVQSPRYKIIEKKQPVAFWCNPISGHNTLYWYLQNLGQGPELLIRYENEEAVDDSQLPKDRFSAERLKGVDSTLKIQPAELGDSAVYLCASSFSGGVNEQFFGPGTRLTVL.

The CDR3 loop is CASIGYRSQGETQYF. The CDR3 bases are TGTGCCAGCATTGGTTACCGGTCTCAGGGGGAGACCCAGTACTTC. The chain uses TRBV2 and TRBJ2-5; D possibly corresponds to TRBD1 (6 bases). Trimming pared 7 bases from V and 5 bases from J, leaving 20 bases between. Germline values: CDR1 SNHLY, CDR2 FYNNEI. The CDR3 has 15 amino acids.

The rearrangement links TRBV15 to TRBJ2-1; possible D gene TRBD1, 6 bases. Germline CDR1 reads LNHNV; CDR2 reads YYDKDF (reference sequence). Trimming pared 3 bases from V and 7 bases from J, leaving 13 bases between. CDR3 length: 14 residues. The CDR3 reads CATSSRTVKNEQFF. In nucleotides, the CDR3 is TGTGCCACCAGCAGCAGGACAGTCAAAAATGAGCAGTTCTTC.

V and J are TRBV30 and TRBJ2-7; tentatively, D is TRBD2 (6 bases). V was clipped by 2 bases and J by 6 bases, with 14 bases between them. Germline V gene data show CDR1 as GTSNPN and CDR2 as SVGIG (reference sequence). This CDR3 has 13 amino acids. The CDR3 reads CAWSSASEAEQYF. DNA of the CDR3: TGTGCCTGGAGTTCGGCTAGCGAGGCCGAGCAGTACTTC.

The chain employs TRBV9 and TRBJ1-4, with a weak D call TRBD1 (6 bases). This CDR3 contains 13 residues. V shed 7 bases and J shed 7 bases, with 14 bases lying between them. Germline CDR1 and CDR2: SGDLS and YYNGEE. The CDR3 DNA reads as TGTGCCAGCGGGGGGGCAGGGAGTGAAAAACTGTTTTTT. This encodes CASGGAGSEKLFF.

The chain has TRBV4-1 and TRBJ2-1, with D possibly called TRBD1 or TRBD2 (6 bases each). V dropped 1 base and J dropped 6 bases, with 22 bases sitting between them. Germline V gene data show CDR1 as MGHRA and CDR2 as YSYEKL. This CDR3 contains 18 residues. As DNA, the CDR3 is TGCGCCAGCAGCCAAGTGTGGTCGGGGGCCCCCTTGGGCAATGAGCAGTTCTTC. This translates into CASSQVWSGAPLGNEQFF.

The rearrangement uses TRBV2 and TRBJ2-7, with TRBD1 matching 7 bases. J gave up 0 bases and V 6 bases, and 5 bases lay outside the gene matches. The CDR3 runs to 14 residues. Germline V gene data show CDR1 as SNHLY and CDR2 as FYNNEI. CDR3 sequence reads: CASRARGSSYEQYF. The CDR3 coding sequence is TGTGCCAGCAGGGCCAGGGGGAGCTCCTACGAGCAGTACTTC.